The present entry profiles one T cell receptor (beta chain) with its context. The antigen is undetermined. V lost 0 bases and J 3 bases, leaving 10 bases between the germline ends. CDR3 length: 15 amino acids. Per the germline V gene, CDR1 is SGHVS and CDR2 is FNYEAQ. These data are taken from a study of blood T cells in healthy people across ages. Primed by a sample-barcoded 5' primer and a J-beta primer mix, a second PCR proceeded for 7 to 11 cycles. TCRdb ran MiXCR on the 5' RACE reads and lists one entry per CDR3 protein. The sample holds 630,000 or so distinct CDR3 sequences, around 32% seen once. Study outcomes and limitations: Diversity figures based on one million T cells were deemed too low.

Every donor contributed roughly 11 milliliters of peripheral blood by blood draw. The chain joins TRBV7-6 to TRBJ2-3, with D maybe TRBD1 (6 bases). The sequence was obtained from a woman of 80 years or more in good health. Source material: blood. The CDR3 DNA follows: TGTGCCAGCAGCTTAGCTCAGGGGACGACAGATACGCAGTATTTT. Translation: CASSLAQGTTDTQYF.